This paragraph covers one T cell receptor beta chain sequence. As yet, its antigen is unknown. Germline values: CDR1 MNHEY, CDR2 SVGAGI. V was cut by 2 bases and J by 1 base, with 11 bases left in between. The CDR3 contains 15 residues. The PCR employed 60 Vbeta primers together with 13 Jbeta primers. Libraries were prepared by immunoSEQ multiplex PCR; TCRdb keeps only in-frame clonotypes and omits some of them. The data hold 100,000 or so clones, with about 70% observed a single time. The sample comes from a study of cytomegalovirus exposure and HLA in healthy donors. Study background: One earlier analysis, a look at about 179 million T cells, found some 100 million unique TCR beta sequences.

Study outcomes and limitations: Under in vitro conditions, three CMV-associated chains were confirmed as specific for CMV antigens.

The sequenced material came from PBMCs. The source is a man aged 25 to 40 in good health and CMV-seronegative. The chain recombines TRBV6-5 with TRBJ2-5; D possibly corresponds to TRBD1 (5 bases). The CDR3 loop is CASSYQLGVQETQYF. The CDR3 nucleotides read TGTGCCAGCAGTTACCAATTAGGGGTCCAAGAGACCCAGTACTTC.